The 23 T cell receptor beta chains below come from one sample, sequenced in a study of blood T cell repertoires in COVID-19 (TCRdb year 2020). The protocol used for the library was the immunoSEQ multiplex PCR assay. Drawn from immuneACCESS, this table holds only the in-frame rearrangements with V and J called that TCRdb kept. Clones are partly lost; checked studies trace under half to an unresolved V gene and leave the rest unexplained. Counted in this sample were tens of thousands of clones; approximately 76% of them appeared once. The ten top clones hold around 7% of the sample. Sequenced input: peripheral blood. The receptors here all came from a man between 70 and 80 years old with acute or convalescent COVID-19.

The chain has TRBV5-1 and TRBJ2-5; 16 bases map to TRBD2. CDR1 is SGHRS, CDR2 YFSETQ, per germline. The J segment lost 4 bases and the V segment lost 3 bases, leaving 9 bases of the junction unmatched. The CDR3 is 18 residues long. The CDR3 nucleotides read TGCGCCAGCAGCTCCTCTCCGGGACTAGCGGGGGGGCGAGAGACCCAGTACTTC. This encodes CASSSSPGLAGGRETQYF.

This clone is a singleton in its sample. V and J are TRBV2 and TRBJ1-1; D is possibly TRBD1 (5 bases). The CDR3 totals 14 residues. V was clipped by 6 bases and J by 1 base, with 12 bases between them. Germline-derived CDR1 and CDR2 are SNHLY and FYNNEI. The CDR3 sequence: CASRTDTQNTEAFF. CDR3 coding DNA: TGTGCCAGCAGGACGGACACTCAGAACACTGAAGCTTTCTTT.

This clone was seen a single time. V gene TRBV18 combines with J gene TRBJ2-3, with 9 nucleotides matching TRBD1. The J segment lost 4 bases and the V segment lost 5 bases, leaving 7 bases of the junction unmatched. CDR3 size: 15 residues. CDR1 and CDR2 from the germline V gene are KGHSH and LQKENI. The chain's CDR3 is CASSNRDRVSDTQYF. The CDR3 DNA reads as TGTGCCAGCTCAAACCGGGACAGGGTATCAGATACGCAGTATTTT.

The V gene is TRBV6-4, the J gene TRBJ1-1; possibly TRBD1 for D (6 bases). CDR1 and CDR2 from the germline V gene are MRHNA and SNTAGT. Trimming shortened V by 0 bases and J by 5 bases, and 10 bases separated the two germline ends. The CDR3 length is 14 residues. The CDR3 loop reads CASSDSDSLTEAFF. Written as DNA, the CDR3 is TGTGCCAGCAGTGACTCGGACAGTTTGACTGAAGCTTTCTTT.

This rearrangement joins TRBV25-1 to TRBJ2-7, with D possibly being TRBD2 (5 bases). Germline CDR1 reads MGHDK; CDR2 reads SYGVNS. The CDR3 is 15 amino acids. The V end was cut by 2 bases, the J end by 1 base, with 12 bases between. In nucleotides, the CDR3 is TGTGCCAGCAGTGAACATCAACCGGGGTCCTACGAGCAGTACTTC. Translating gives CASSEHQPGSYEQYF.

This clone was counted only a few times. J is TRBJ2-5 and V is TRBV24-1, with 8 bases aligning to TRBD2. There are 16 residues in the CDR3. The junction had 9 bases not matched to a gene; V was cut back by 6 bases and J by 1 base. The germline gives CDR1 KGHDR, CDR2 SFDVKD. CDR3 coding DNA: TGTGCCACCAGTCCCTCGGGTAGCGGGGCCCAAGAGACCCAGTACTTC. Translated, it gives CATSPSGSGAQETQYF.

The chain combines TRBV4-1 with TRBJ2-7, with D uncertain. The CDR3 is 12 residues long. The ends were cut back, 4 bases at V and 6 bases at J, with 10 bases in the middle. Per germline, CDR1 MGHRA and CDR2 YSYEKL. The CDR3 reads CASSRARPEQYV. As DNA, the CDR3 is TGCGCCAGCAGCCGAGCCAGGCCCGAGCAGTACGTC.

The rearrangement links TRBV19 to TRBJ2-3; 13 nucleotides agree with TRBD2. The CDR3 spans 21 residues. Per germline, CDR1 LNHDA and CDR2 SQIVND (reference sequence). The V gene end was trimmed by 5 bases and the J gene end by 5 bases; junction bases not matched to a gene: 22. CDR3 amino acids: CASSFSGTTTVRTSGRDTQYF. The CDR3 DNA reads as TGTGCCAGTAGTTTCTCCGGGACTACCACCGTGCGGACTAGCGGGAGAGATACGCAGTATTTT.

This chain uses TRBV7-8 with TRBJ1-3; D is perhaps TRBD1 (5 bases). CDR1 is SGHVS, CDR2 FQNEAQ, per germline. CDR3 length equals 15 residues. V lost 5 bases and J 1 base, leaving 12 bases between the germline ends. Here the CDR3 DNA reads TGTGCCAGCAGCACAGGACGGACGTCTGGAAACACCATATATTTT. Protein product: CASSTGRTSGNTIYF.

This chain connects TRBV11-2 to TRBJ2-3; TRBD1 agrees at 9 bases. CDR1 and CDR2 from the germline V gene are SGHAT and FQNNGV. The CDR3 totals 18 residues. The ends lost 0 bases at V and 1 base at J; junction bases unmatched: 8. CDR3 residues: CASSLDGTGFFGTDTQYF. The CDR3 DNA is TGTGCCAGCAGCTTAGATGGGACAGGGTTTTTTGGCACAGATACGCAGTATTTT. The variable domain in full, completed from reference TRBV11-2 and TRBJ2-3, reads EAGVAQSPRYKIIEKRQSVAFWCNPISGHATLYWYQQILGQGPKLLIQFQNNGVVDDSQLPKDRFSAERLKGVDSTLKIQPAKLEDSAVYLCASSLDGTGFFGTDTQYFGPGTRLTVL.

The gene calls are TRBV2 and TRBJ1-5; possible D gene TRBD1, 5 bases. V lost 5 bases and J 3 bases, leaving 14 bases between the germline ends. The CDR3 sequence is 15 residues long. The V gene's germline CDR1 is SNHLY and CDR2 FYNNEI. The CDR3 here is CASSLTREDNQPQHF. The CDR3 bases are TGTGCCAGCAGTCTTACCAGGGAGGACAATCAGCCCCAGCATTTT.

The genes are TRBV15 and TRBJ2-3, with 7 bases lining up with TRBD1. The CDR3 covers 18 residues. The germline CDR1 and CDR2 sequences are LNHNV and YYDKDF (reference sequence). Germline trimming cut 2 bases from V and 2 bases from J; bases unmatched to any gene: 13. CDR3 amino acids: CATSRRLEQGYNTDTQYF. In DNA, the CDR3 is TGTGCCACCAGCAGAAGATTGGAACAGGGGTATAACACAGATACGCAGTATTTT.

The chain uses TRBV14 and TRBJ1-4; TRBD1 is a possible D gene (5 bases). The germline V and J ends were trimmed by 1 base and 5 bases, with 11 bases remaining between them. This CDR3 has 15 amino acids. The germline V gene has CDR1 SGHDN and CDR2 FVKESK. The CDR3 DNA sequence: TGTGCCAGCAGCCAAGCCTGGCAGGGAAATGAAAAACTGTTTTTT. It is translated as CASSQAWQGNEKLFF.

This sequence joins TRBV11-2 and TRBJ1-2, with D possibly being TRBD1 (6 bases). Germline assignment: CDR1 SGHAT and CDR2 FQNNGV. The CDR3 totals 14 residues. Trimming left V 4 bases short and J 0 bases short, with 9 bases between. The DNA of the CDR3 is TGTGCCAGCAGCTCGGACAGATCTAACTATGGCTACACCTTC. It encodes CASSSDRSNYGYTF.

The chain carries TRBV9 and TRBJ1-2; 7 bases match TRBD1. The CDR3 spans 15 residues. V shed 3 bases, J shed 4 bases, and the junction held 9 bases outside the gene matches. The germline V gene has CDR1 SGDLS and CDR2 YYNGEE. The CDR3 DNA reads as TGTGCCAGCAGCGACCCAAAGGGACAGTTCTATGGCTACACCTTC. Its protein product is CASSDPKGQFYGYTF. The full variable domain, completed using reference TRBV9 and TRBJ1-2, is DSGVTQTPKHLITATGQRVTLRCSPRSGDLSVYWYQQSLDQGLQFLIQYYNGEERAKGNILERFSAQQFPDLHSELNLSSLELGDSALYFCASSDPKGQFYGYTFGSGTRLTVV.

This chain joins TRBV7-2 and TRBJ2-6, with D tentatively TRBD2 (6 bases). Trimming removed 5 bases at V and 1 base at J, with 12 bases between. The CDR3 runs to 16 residues. CDR1 SGHTA and CDR2 FQGNSA come from the germline V gene. CDR3 in amino acids: CASSRAGRSGANVLTF. CDR3 sequence (DNA): TGTGCCAGCAGCCGGGCAGGGAGGTCTGGGGCCAACGTCCTGACTTTC. The variable domain in full, completed from reference TRBV7-2 and TRBJ2-6, reads GAGVSQSPSNKVTEKGKDVELRCDPISGHTALYWYRQSLGQGLEFLIYFQGNSAPDKSGLPSDRFSAERTGGSVSTLTIQRTQQEDSAVYLCASSRAGRSGANVLTFGAGSRLTVL.

This clone occurred a few times. The gene calls are TRBV7-9 and TRBJ2-5; TRBD2 aligns across 7 bases. The germline V gene encodes CDR1 SEHNR and CDR2 FQNEAQ (reference sequence). The CDR3 is 14 amino acids. The ends lost 5 bases at V and 4 bases at J; junction bases unmatched: 7. CDR3 sequence reads: CASSRTSRGETQYF. CDR3 nucleotide sequence: TGTGCCAGCAGCAGGACTAGTCGAGGAGAGACCCAGTACTTC.

To note about this clone: The junction and the germline gene differ at one end; a read error may be behind it. V is TRBV7-2 and J is TRBJ1-2; 7 bases map to TRBD1. The CDR3 sequence is 12 residues long. Germline V gene lookup returns CDR1 SGHTA and CDR2 FQGNSA. The CDR3 nucleotides read TGTGCCAGCAGCCAGCGACAGGGCTGGATCTTATTC. It encodes CASSQRQGWILF. Combining the CDR3 with reference TRBV7-2 and TRBJ1-2 gives the whole variable domain GAGVSQSPSNKVTEKGKDVELRCDPISGHTALYWYRQSLGQGLEFLIYFQGNSAPDKSGLPSDRFSAERTGGSVSTLTIQRTQQEDSAVYLCASSQRQGWILFGSGTRLTVV.

This chain joins TRBV2 and TRBJ1-4; no clear D gene. This CDR3 is 12 amino acids long. Trimming removed 2 bases at V and 8 bases at J, with 6 bases between. Germline CDR1 and CDR2: SNHLY and FYNNEI. The DNA for the CDR3 is TGTGCCAGCAGTGAATGGAGGGAAAAACTGTTTTTT. Residues: CASSEWREKLFF.

This clone was counted a few times. The chain recombines TRBV7-9 with TRBJ2-1; D is ambiguous. Germline V gene sequence: CDR1 SEHNR, CDR2 FQNEAQ (reference sequence). Between the trimmed V and J ends, which lost 1 base and 7 bases, there was a span of 14 bases. The CDR3 has 15 amino acids. The DNA of the CDR3 is TGTGCCAGCAGCTTAGGGCAGGCACTTATAAATGAGCAGTTCTTC. Amino acids: CASSLGQALINEQFF.

This sequence joins TRBV7-9 and TRBJ1-1; D possibly corresponds to TRBD1 (6 bases). The CDR3 is 14 residues long. CDR1 is SEHNR, CDR2 FQNEAQ, per germline (reference sequence). The germline V and J ends were trimmed by 4 bases and 4 bases, with 13 bases remaining between them. Here the CDR3 reads CASSYMTGITEAFF. Written as DNA, the CDR3 is TGTGCCAGCAGCTACATGACAGGTATCACTGAAGCTTTCTTT.

A single count supports this clone. The V gene is TRBV29-1, the J gene TRBJ2-7; D gene unclear. Trimming pared 6 bases from V and 0 bases from J, leaving 12 bases between. The V gene's germline CDR1 is SQVTM and CDR2 ANQGSEA. This CDR3 contains 13 residues. CDR3 nucleotides: TGCAGCGTCGTCTACCCGAGCTCCTACGAGCAGTACTTC. This sequence encodes CSVVYPSSYEQYF.

The V call is TRBV6-5, the J call TRBJ2-7; 11 bases line up with TRBD2. J lost 4 bases, V lost 5 bases, and 4 bases had no gene match. Germline V gene sequence: CDR1 MNHEY, CDR2 SVGAGI. The CDR3 covers 14 residues. CDR3 sequence: CASSKGLAEYEQYF. CDR3 coding DNA: TGTGCCAGCAGTAAGGGACTAGCGGAATACGAGCAGTACTTC.